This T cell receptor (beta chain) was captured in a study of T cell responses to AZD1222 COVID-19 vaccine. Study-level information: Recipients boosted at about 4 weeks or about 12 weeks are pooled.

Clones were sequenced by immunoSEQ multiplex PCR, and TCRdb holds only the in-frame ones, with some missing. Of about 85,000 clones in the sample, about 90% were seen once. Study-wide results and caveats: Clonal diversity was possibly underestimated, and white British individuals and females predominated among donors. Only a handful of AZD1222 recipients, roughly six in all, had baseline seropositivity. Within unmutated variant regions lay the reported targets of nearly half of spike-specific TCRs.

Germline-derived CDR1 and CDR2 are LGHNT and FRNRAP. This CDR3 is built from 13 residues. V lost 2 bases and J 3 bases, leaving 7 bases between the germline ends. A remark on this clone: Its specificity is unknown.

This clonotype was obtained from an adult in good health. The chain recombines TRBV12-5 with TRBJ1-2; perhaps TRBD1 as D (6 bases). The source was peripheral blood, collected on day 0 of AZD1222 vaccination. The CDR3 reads CASGLQGYYGYTF. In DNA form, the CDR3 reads TGTGCTAGTGGTTTGCAGGGGTACTATGGCTACACCTTC.